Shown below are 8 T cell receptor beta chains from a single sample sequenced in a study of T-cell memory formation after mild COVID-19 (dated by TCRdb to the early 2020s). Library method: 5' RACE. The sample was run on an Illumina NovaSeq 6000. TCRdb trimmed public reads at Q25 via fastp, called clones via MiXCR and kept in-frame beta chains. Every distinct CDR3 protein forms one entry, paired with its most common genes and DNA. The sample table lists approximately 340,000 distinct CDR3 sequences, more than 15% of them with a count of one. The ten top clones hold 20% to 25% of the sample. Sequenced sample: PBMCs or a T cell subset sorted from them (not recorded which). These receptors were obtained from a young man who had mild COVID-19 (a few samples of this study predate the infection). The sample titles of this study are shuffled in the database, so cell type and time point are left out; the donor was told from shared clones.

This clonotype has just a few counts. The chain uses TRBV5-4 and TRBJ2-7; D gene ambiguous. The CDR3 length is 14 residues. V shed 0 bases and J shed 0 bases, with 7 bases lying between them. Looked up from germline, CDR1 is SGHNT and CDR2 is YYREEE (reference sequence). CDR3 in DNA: TGTGCCAGCAGCTTGGAAGGGTACTCCTACGAGCAGTACTTC. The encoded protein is CASSLEGYSYEQYF.

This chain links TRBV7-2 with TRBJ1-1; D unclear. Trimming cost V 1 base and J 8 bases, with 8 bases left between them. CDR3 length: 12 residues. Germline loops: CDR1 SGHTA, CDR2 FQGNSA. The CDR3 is CASSLVWFEAFF. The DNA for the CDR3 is TGTGCCAGCAGCTTAGTTTGGTTCGAAGCTTTCTTT.

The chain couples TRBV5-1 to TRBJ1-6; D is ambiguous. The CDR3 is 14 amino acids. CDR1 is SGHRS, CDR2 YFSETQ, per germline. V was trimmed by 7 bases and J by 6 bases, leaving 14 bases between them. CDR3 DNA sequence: TGCGCCAGCGCTGGAGCCGCGTCTAATTCACCCCTCCACTTT. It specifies CASAGAASNSPLHF. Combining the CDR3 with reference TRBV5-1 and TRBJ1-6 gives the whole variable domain KAGVTQTPRYLIKTRGQQVTLSCSPISGHRSVSWYQQTPGQGLQFLFEYFSETQRNKGNFPGRFSGRQFSNSRSEMNVSTLELGDSALYLCASAGAASNSPLHFGNGTRLTVT.

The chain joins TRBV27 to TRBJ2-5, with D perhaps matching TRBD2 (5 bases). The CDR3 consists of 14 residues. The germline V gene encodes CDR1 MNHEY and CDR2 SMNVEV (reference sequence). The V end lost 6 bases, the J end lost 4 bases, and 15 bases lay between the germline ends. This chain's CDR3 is CASRPERAPETQYF. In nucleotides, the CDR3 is TGTGCCAGCAGACCTGAGAGGGCCCCAGAGACCCAGTACTTC.

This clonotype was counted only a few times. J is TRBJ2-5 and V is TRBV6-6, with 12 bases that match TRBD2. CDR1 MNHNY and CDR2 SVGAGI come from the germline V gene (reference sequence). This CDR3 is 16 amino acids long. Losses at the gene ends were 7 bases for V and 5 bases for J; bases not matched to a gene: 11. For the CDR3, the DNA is TGTGCCAGCACCCCGACGCTAGCGGGGGGGCGGGAGACCCAGTACTTC. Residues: CASTPTLAGGRETQYF.

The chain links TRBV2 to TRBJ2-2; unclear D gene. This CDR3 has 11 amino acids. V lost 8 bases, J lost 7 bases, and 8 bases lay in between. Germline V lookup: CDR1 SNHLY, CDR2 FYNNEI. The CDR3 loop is CASEYGGELFF. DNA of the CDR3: TGTGCCAGCGAGTACGGCGGGGAGCTGTTTTTT.

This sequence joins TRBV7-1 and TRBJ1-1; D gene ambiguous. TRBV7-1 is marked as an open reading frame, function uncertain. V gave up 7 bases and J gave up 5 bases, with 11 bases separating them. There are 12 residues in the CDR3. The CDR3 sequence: CASTSPGTEAFF. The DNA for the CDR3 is TGTGCCAGCACCTCGCCGGGGACTGAAGCTTTCTTT.

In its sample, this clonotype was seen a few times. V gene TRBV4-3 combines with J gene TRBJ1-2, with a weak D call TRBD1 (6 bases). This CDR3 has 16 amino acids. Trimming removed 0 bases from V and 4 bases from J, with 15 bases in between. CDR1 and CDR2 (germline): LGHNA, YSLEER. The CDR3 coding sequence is TGCGCCAGCAGCCAAGATCGGGGGGGCGCGGTCTATGGCTACACCTTC. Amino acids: CASSQDRGGAVYGYTF.